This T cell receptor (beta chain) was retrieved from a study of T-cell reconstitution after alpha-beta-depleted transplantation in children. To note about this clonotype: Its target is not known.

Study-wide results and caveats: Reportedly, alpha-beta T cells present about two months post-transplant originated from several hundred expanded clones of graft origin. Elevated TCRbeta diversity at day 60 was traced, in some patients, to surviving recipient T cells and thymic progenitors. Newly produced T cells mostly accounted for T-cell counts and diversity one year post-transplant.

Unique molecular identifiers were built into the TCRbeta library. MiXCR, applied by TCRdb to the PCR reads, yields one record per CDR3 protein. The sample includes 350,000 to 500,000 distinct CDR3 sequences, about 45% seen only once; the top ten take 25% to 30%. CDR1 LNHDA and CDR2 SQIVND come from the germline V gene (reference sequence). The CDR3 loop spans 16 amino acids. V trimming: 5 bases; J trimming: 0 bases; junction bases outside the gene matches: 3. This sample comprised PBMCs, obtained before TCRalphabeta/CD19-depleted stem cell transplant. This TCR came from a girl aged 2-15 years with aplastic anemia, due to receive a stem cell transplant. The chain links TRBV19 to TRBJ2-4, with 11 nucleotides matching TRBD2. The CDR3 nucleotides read TGTGCCAGTAGTTCAGGACTAGCGGGAGCCAAAAACATTCAGTACTTC. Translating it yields CASSSGLAGAKNIQYF.